In its sample, the clone carrying this T cell receptor (beta chain) was seen a few times. Antigen unknown. The sample originates from a study of human T cells and chemical hapten exposure. Looking at the study overall: Skin of the upper inner arm, around 2 cm by around 2 cm, received 2% DPC for sensitization.

Study outcomes and limitations: Expanded TCRs grouped into significantly more large CDR3 similarity clusters than controls produced.

CDR1 and CDR2 (germline): DFQATT, SNEGSKA (reference sequence). This CDR3 has 12 residues. V shed 6 bases and J shed 3 bases, with 9 bases lying between them. Described time point: patch test 1, 2 weeks after DPC sensitization. Regarding treatment: therapeutic diphenylcyclopropenone sensitization with weekly scalp DPC. Non-pregnant alopecia patients aged 18 to 70, suitable for DPC therapy. Individual cDNA molecules had unique molecular identifiers attached to them by the library. TCRdb processed the RACE reads anew with MiXCR; each CDR3 protein has one entry. Among 95,000 to 150,000 distinct CDR3 sequences, roughly an eighth were seen once, and the ten largest hold 0.92%.

The TCR comes from a man aged 18 to 35 with alopecia areata. Some clones in this sample may be carry-over from other donors' samples. This chain connects TRBV20-1 to TRBJ1-5, with D unresolved. Material: whole blood, obtained in connection with sensitization to the hapten diphenylcyclopropenone (DPC). CDR3 amino acids: CSAAKPNQPQHF. The CDR3, as DNA: TGCAGTGCGGCGAAACCCAATCAGCCCCAGCATTTT.